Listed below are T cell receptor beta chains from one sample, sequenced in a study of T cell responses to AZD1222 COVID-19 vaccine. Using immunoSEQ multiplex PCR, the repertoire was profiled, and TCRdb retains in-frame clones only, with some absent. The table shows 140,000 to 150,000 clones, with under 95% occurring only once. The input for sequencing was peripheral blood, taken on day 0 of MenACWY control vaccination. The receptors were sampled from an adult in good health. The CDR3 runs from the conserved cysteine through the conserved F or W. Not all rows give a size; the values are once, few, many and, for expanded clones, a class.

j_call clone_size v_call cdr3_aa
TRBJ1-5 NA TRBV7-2 CASSPRGSNQPQHF
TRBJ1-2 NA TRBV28 CASSSPNVGYGYTF
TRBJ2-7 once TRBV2 CASSSGQGSYEQYF
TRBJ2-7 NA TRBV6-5 CASSSRQGAYEQYF
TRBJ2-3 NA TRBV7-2 CASRTEPREDTQYF
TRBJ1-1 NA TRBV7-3 CASSAQGDNTEAFF
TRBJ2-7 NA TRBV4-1 CASSQESDGGSSYEQYF
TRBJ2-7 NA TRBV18 CASSSSDSGPYEQYF
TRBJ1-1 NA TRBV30 CASRAGASTEAFF
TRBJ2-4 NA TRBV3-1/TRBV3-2 CASSQDFGVGGPSKNIQYF
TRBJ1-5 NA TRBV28 CASSLVGRGQPQHF
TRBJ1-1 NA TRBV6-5 CASRPRGGAEAFF
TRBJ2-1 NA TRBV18 CASSAGTGGYNEQFF
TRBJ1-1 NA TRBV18 CASSPQSGLNTEAFF
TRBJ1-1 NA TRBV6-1 CASSDRRNTEAFF
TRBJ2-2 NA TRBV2 CASSSRGGTGELFF
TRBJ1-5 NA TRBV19 CASSMPPSGQPQHF
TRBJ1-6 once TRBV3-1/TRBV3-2 CASSQDFYSPLHF
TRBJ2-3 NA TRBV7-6 CASSFSGTETDTQYF
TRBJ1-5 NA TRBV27 CASSPLQWWDRGQPQHF
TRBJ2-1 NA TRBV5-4 CASSLGSGYLNEQFF
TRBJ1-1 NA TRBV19 CASRPTLEAFF
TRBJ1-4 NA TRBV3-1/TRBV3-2 CASSSWGGSNEKLFF
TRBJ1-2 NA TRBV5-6 CASSFQGYGYTF
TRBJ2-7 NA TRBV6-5 CASSTWQEGDEQYF
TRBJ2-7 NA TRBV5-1 CASSFGQGTDEQYF
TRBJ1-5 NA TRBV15 CASSLSGANQPQHF